This TCR beta chain was recorded in a study of molecular identifiers for immune sequencing clone quantification. Looking at the study overall: Four portions were sequenced after RNA from roughly 20,000 or 100,000 naive CD8 cells was split five ways in replicates. Whole-study results and caveats: A single cell's spiked Jurkat TCR RNA was reportedly detectable among approximately 930,000 naive cells.

This clonotype has a handful of counts. The antigen is not known. A single record per CDR3 protein comes from TCRdb applying MiXCR to the PCR reads. The table shows 460,000 or so distinct CDR3 sequences, with 20% to 25% occurring only once. The germline CDR1 and CDR2 sequences are GTSNPN and SVGIG (reference sequence). V gave up 1 base and J gave up 0 bases, with 12 bases separating them. This CDR3 has 15 amino acids. The sequenced sample consisted of naive CD8+ T cells from blood, with Jurkat cell RNA spiked in. Subset specified: FACS-sorted CD8+CD4-CCR7+CD45RA+ naive T cells. V usage is TRBV30 and J usage is TRBJ1-1; tentatively, D is TRBD1 (5 bases). The receptor's source is a human donor in good health. Some libraries in this study had Jurkat cell RNA spiked in. CDR3 nucleotides: TGTGCCTGGAGTGACGGGGGATCTTTGAACACTGAAGCTTTCTTT. It yields the protein CAWSDGGSLNTEAFF.